Listed below are T cell receptor beta chains from one sample, sequenced in a study of monozygotic twins with inflammatory bowel disease. TCRdb re-analyzed the 5' RACE reads; it lists each CDR3 protein once, without DNA. The sample's table shows over 200,000 distinct CDR3 sequences. The sequenced sample consisted of blood. The source is a human donor with ulcerative colitis or Crohn's disease, or a healthy co-twin of an affected twin (not recorded which). CDR3s include the opening cysteine and the closing phenylalanine or tryptophan.

V gene	J gene	CDR3 protein
TRBV25-1	TRBJ2-7	CASSASNPSRSEQYF
TRBV28	TRBJ1-3	CASSSPGRATGNTIYF
TRBV5-6	TRBJ2-5	CASSWAFLGTQYF
TRBV4-1	TRBJ2-3	CASSQDAGTSVDTQYF
TRBV7-9	TRBJ2-7	CASSLASLAGAYEQYF
TRBV4-1	TRBJ2-7	CASSQAPREEQYF
TRBV5-1	TRBJ1-1	CASSLTPGVGTEAFF
TRBV12-3/TRBV12-4	TRBJ1-5	CASSLDQPQHF
TRBV6-2/TRBV6-3	TRBJ2-5	CASSHPTGETQYF
TRBV27	TRBJ2-1	CASSSSSGRTYNEQFF
TRBV18	TRBJ2-7	CASSPSRAGYEQYF
TRBV5-1	TRBJ2-7	CASSKIYTGTGNYEQYF
TRBV30	TRBJ2-5	CAWGNEETQYF
TRBV9	TRBJ2-2	CASSAGQGSTGELFF
TRBV4-2	TRBJ2-2	CASSDGTRSTGELFF
TRBV5-1	TRBJ1-2	CASSWDKANYGYTF
TRBV11-1	TRBJ2-6	CASTGGTAPHSGANVLTF
TRBV7-2	TRBJ2-5	CASSPIRETQYF
TRBV10-3	TRBJ2-7	CATRERYEQYF
TRBV5-1	TRBJ1-1	CASRSGTGNEAFF
TRBV5-1	TRBJ1-2	CASSLDGDRVYGYTF
TRBV20-1	TRBJ1-5	CSARVGQGSYSNQHQHF
TRBV7-2	TRBJ2-7	CASSPPSGYEQYF
TRBV20-1	TRBJ2-2	CSARDRFGTGQIGGELFF
TRBV5-1	TRBJ2-1	CASSALLSGGPNEQFF
TRBV7-2	TRBJ1-3	CASSWTEISSGNTIYF
TRBV6-5	TRBJ2-5	CASSYSAAGAPPLDQYF
TRBV12-3/TRBV12-4	TRBJ2-5	CASSFATYRETQYF
TRBV29-1	TRBJ1-1	CSVQGGGTEAFF